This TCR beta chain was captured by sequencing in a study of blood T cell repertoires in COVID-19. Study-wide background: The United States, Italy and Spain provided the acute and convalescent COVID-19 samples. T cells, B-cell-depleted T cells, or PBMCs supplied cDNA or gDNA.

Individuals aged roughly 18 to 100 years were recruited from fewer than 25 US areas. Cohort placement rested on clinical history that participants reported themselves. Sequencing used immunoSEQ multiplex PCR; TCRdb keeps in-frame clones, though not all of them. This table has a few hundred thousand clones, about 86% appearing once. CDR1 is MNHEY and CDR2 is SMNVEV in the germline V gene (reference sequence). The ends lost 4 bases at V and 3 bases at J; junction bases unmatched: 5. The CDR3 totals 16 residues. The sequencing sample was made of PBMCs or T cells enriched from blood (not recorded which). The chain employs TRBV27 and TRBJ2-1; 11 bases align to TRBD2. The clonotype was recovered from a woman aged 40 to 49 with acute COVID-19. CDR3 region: CASSWASGGNYNEQFF. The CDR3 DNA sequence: TGTGCCAGCAGTTGGGCTAGCGGGGGGAACTACAATGAGCAGTTCTTC.